The TCR beta chain described here comes from a study of Ad26.COV2.S vaccination and SARS-CoV-2 variants. Study context: Dosing was one shot or two shots 56 days apart. Study-level points and caveats: Following vaccination, spike-specific CD8+ and CD4+ T cell responses reportedly exhibited substantial breadth. Vaccinated and placebo-treated recipients had similar non-spike TCR breadth.

This CDR3 contains 15 residues. Germline V lookup: CDR1 SGHDT, CDR2 YYEEEE. V lost 1 base, J lost 4 bases, and 14 bases lay in between. This clone has a single count. No antigen is known for it. Produced via immunoSEQ multiplex PCR; TCRdb's table is partial and in-frame only. The repertoire includes approximately 250,000 clones, roughly nine tenths of them detected once, and just under 3% sits in the top ten. Described treatment: approximately 18 received Ad26.COV2.S at low or high dose, single or two shots; roughly 5 received placebo; per-sample allocation not given. Day 63 after the first vaccine or placebo injection was the time point for sampling. An Ad26 vector carrying the Wuhan-strain SARS-CoV-2 spike served as the vaccine.

This specimen was peripheral blood, taken in a trial of Ad26.COV2.S vaccine versus placebo. This chain links TRBV5-6 with TRBJ1-1, with D possibly being TRBD1 (6 bases). This sequence originates from a person between 18 and 59 years old who received the Ad26.COV2.S COVID-19 vaccine or a placebo. CDR3 nucleotide sequence: TGTGCCAGCAGCTTGTTTGATACAGGGTTCACTGAAGCTTTCTTT. Translation gives CASSLFDTGFTEAFF.